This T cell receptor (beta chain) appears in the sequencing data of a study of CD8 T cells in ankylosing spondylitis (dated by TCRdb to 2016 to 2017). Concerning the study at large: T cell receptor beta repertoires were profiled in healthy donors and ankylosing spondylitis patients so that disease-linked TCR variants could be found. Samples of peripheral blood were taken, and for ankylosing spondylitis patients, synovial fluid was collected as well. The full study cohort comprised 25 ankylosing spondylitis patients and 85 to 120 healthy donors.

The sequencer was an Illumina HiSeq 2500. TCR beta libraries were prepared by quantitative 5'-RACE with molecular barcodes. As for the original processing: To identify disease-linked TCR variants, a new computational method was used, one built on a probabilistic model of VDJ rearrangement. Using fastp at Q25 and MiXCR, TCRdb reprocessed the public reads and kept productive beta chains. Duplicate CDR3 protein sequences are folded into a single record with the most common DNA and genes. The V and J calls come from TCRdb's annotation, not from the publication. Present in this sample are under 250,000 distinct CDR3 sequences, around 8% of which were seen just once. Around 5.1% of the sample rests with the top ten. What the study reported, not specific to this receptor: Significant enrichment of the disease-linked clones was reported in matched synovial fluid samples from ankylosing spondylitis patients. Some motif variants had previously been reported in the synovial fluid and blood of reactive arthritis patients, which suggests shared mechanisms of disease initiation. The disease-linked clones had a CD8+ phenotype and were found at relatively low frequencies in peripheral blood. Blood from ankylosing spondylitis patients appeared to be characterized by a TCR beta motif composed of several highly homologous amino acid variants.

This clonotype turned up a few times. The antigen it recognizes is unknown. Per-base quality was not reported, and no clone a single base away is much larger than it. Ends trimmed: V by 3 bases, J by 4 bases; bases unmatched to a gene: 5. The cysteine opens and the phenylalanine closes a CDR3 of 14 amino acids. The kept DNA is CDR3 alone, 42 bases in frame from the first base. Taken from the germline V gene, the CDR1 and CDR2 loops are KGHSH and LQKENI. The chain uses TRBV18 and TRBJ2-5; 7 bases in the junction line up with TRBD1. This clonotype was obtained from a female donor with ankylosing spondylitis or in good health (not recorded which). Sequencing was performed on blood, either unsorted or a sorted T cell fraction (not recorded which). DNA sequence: TGTGCCAGCTCACCCCGGGACAGTAGAGAGACCCAGTACTTC. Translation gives CASSPRDSRETQYF.